This T cell receptor (beta chain) was captured in a study of T cell clonality in common variable immunodeficiency. Germline lookup yields CDR1 ENHRY and CDR2 SYGVKD. The CDR3 consists of 14 residues. Between the trimmed V and J ends, which lost 7 bases and 5 bases, there was a span of 12 bases. Most patients and controls had Caucasian heritage. Worth noting for this clone: The read falls 3 residues short of the CDR3 end, and the missing part is taken from the germline J gene.

Clones were sequenced by immunoSEQ multiplex PCR, and TCRdb holds only the in-frame ones, with some missing. The repertoire shows fewer than 75,000 clones, none seen only once; the top ten take 1.5% to 2%. The sample comprised peripheral blood mononuclear cells. This chain links TRBV10-3 with TRBJ1-6, with no clear D. This TCR was recovered from a person aged 18-70 years in good health. CDR3 in amino acids: CAITRNKDNSPLHF. The sequenced CDR3 bases are TGTGCCATCACCCGTAACAAGGATAATTCACCC.